These 12 T cell receptor beta chains originate from one sample sequenced in a study of post-analysis software for immune sequencing data. Study-wide results and caveats: Included in a set of roughly five TRBV segments more frequent in patients than controls were TRBV5-6, TRBV5-1 and TRBV20-1.

Antigens for these TCRs are unknown. Unique molecular identifiers were built into the TCR beta cDNA libraries. TCRdb reprocessed the PCR reads via MiXCR and lists one record per CDR3 protein. Here the sample spans about 770,000 distinct CDR3 sequences, around 46% being singletons. Material: blood. Source of these receptors: a girl aged 10-17 years with multiple sclerosis.

V and J are TRBV20-1 and TRBJ2-7; tentative D call: TRBD2 (6 bases). CDR1 is DFQATT, CDR2 SNEGSKA, per germline (reference sequence). Trimming took 0 bases from V and 1 from J, leaving 13 bases between them. The CDR3 consists of 15 residues. CDR3 sequence: CSARDRGRRSYEQYF. The CDR3 bases are TGCAGTGCTAGAGACCGGGGGAGGAGGTCCTACGAGCAGTACTTC.

This clonotype appeared many times. This chain links TRBV5-1 with TRBJ2-7; D possibly matches TRBD1 or TRBD2 (6 bases each). CDR1 and CDR2 from the germline V gene are SGHRS and YFSETQ. The CDR3 loop spans 13 amino acids. V shed 4 bases and J shed 2 bases, with 10 bases lying between them. The CDR3 loop is CASSPEGAYEQYF. The CDR3 DNA reads as TGCGCCAGCAGCCCGGAGGGGGCCTACGAGCAGTACTTC. The full variable domain, rest sourced from reference TRBV5-1 and TRBJ2-7, is KAGVTQTPRYLIKTRGQQVTLSCSPISGHRSVSWYQQTPGQGLQFLFEYFSETQRNKGNFPGRFSGRQFSNSRSEMNVSTLELGDSALYLCASSPEGAYEQYFGPGTRLTVT.

The V and J genes are TRBV6-1 and TRBJ2-3; 10 bases are a match to TRBD2. This CDR3 region has 18 residues. Trimming cost V 6 bases and J 0 bases; bases outside gene matches: 12. CDR1 and CDR2 (germline): MNHNS, SASEGT. The CDR3 protein is CASSLGLAEPLSTDTQYF. CDR3 DNA sequence: TGTGCCAGCAGCCTTGGACTAGCGGAGCCCTTGAGCACAGATACGCAGTATTTT.

This sequence joins TRBV10-3 and TRBJ1-1; no clear D gene. The V gene's germline CDR1 is ENHRY and CDR2 SYGVKD. This CDR3 is built from 14 residues. V lost 6 bases to trimming and J lost 1 base, with 12 bases between them. Here the CDR3 DNA reads TGTGCCATCAGAGATTGGCAGACGAACACTGAAGCTTTCTTT. Translated: CAIRDWQTNTEAFF.

The chain is built from TRBV7-9 and TRBJ2-1, with D perhaps TRBD1 (6 bases). The CDR3 contains 12 residues. From germline, CDR1 is SEHNR and CDR2 FQNEAQ (reference sequence). V lost 6 bases, J lost 7 bases, and 10 bases lay in between. This CDR3 reads CASSTGQNEQFF. The CDR3 region has the DNA TGTGCCAGCAGTACAGGGCAAAATGAGCAGTTCTTC. Variable domain in full (rest from reference TRBV7-9 and TRBJ2-1): DTGVSQNPRHKITKRGQNVTFRCDPISEHNRLYWYRQTLGQGPEFLTYFQNEAQLEKSRLLSDRFSAERPKGSFSTLEIQRTEQGDSAMYLCASSTGQNEQFFGPGTRLTVL.

This clonotype was detected a few times. J is TRBJ2-5 and V is TRBV29-1; D ambiguous. In germline, CDR1 is SQVTM, CDR2 ANQGSEA. This CDR3 has 13 residues. The V gene lost 1 base and the J gene lost 5 bases, with 11 bases spanning the gap. CDR3 loop: CSVEGPLGETQYF. The CDR3 nucleotides are TGCAGCGTTGAAGGCCCCTTGGGGGAGACCCAGTACTTC.

The chain employs TRBV12-3 or TRBV12-4 and TRBJ2-5; 8 nucleotides line up with TRBD2. This CDR3 is built from 15 residues. V lost 6 bases and J lost 4; bases outside the gene matches: 10. The CDR3 nucleotides are TGTGCCAGCAGCCCGGGCAGAGCGGGAGTAGAGACCCAGTACTTC. This gives the protein CASSPGRAGVETQYF.

As concerns this clonotype: One junction end disagrees with the germline gene, perhaps due to a read error. The chain couples TRBV6-5 to TRBJ2-1, with 8 bases lining up with TRBD1. Germline V gene sequence: CDR1 MNHEY, CDR2 SVGAGI. The CDR3 is made up of 16 amino acids. The CDR3 DNA reads as TGTGCCGGCAGTTACTTAACAGGGGGGTCCTACAATGAGCAGTTCTTC. Its protein product is CAGSYLTGGSYNEQFF.

This sequence joins TRBV11-2 and TRBJ2-7; D perhaps matches TRBD1 (6 bases). The CDR3 is 15 amino acids. Trimming shortened V by 5 bases and J by 2 bases, and 16 bases separated the two germline ends. The germline V gene has CDR1 SGHAT and CDR2 FQNNGV. CDR3 in amino acids: CASSPLTGSTYEQYF. CDR3 sequence (DNA): TGTGCCAGCAGCCCCCTCACAGGGTCAACCTACGAGCAGTACTTC.

The chain employs TRBV6-2 or TRBV6-3 and TRBJ2-1; D perhaps matches TRBD2 (5 bases). The CDR3 extends over 15 amino acids. Germline CDR1 and CDR2: MNHEY and SVGEGT. V was clipped by 5 bases and J by 4 bases, with 15 bases between them. DNA of the CDR3: TGTGCCAGCAGTGGCGGCCGGAGCGGTTACAATGAGCAGTTCTTC. It is translated as CASSGGRSGYNEQFF.

This chain uses TRBV6-5 with TRBJ2-7; 9 nucleotides match TRBD2. The V gene's germline CDR1 is MNHEY and CDR2 SVGAGI. The J segment lost 7 bases and the V segment lost 1 base, leaving 8 bases of the junction unmatched. This CDR3 contains 15 residues. The CDR3 bases are TGTGCCAGCAGTTACTTCGGTAGCGGGAGTGGGGAGCAGTACTTC. Amino acid sequence: CASSYFGSGSGEQYF.

Only a few counts were recorded for this clonotype. The chain uses TRBV12-3 or TRBV12-4 and TRBJ2-1; D is unclear. This CDR3 is built from 12 residues. Trimming removed 6 bases from V and 5 bases from J, with 8 bases in between. In DNA, the CDR3 is TGTGCCAGCAGCACAACCAACAATGAGCAGTTCTTC. The encoded protein is CASSTTNNEQFF.